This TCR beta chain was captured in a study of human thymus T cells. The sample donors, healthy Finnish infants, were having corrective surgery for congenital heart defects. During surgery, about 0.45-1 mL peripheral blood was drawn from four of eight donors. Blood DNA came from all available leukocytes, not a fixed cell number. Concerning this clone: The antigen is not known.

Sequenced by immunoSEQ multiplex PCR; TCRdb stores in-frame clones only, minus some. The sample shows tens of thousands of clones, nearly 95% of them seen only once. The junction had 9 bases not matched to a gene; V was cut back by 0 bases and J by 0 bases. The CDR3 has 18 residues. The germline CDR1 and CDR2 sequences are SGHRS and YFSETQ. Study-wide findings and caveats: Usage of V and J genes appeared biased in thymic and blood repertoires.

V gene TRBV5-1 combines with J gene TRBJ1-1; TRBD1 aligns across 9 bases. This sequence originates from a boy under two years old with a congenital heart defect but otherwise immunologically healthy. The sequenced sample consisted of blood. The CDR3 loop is CASSLAGTGRPMNTEAFF. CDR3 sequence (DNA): TGCGCCAGCAGCTTGGCCGGGACAGGGCGGCCCATGAACACTGAAGCTTTCTTT.